The source of this T cell receptor (beta chain) is a study of cytomegalovirus exposure and HLA in healthy donors. Whole-study findings and limits: Among immune exposure information, only CMV serostatus was available. Later examination showed HLA-associated TCR beta chains had greater clonal expansion than equally common others. Roughly uniform depth of sequencing across donors was assumed in presence/absence analyses.

This CDR3 is 19 amino acids long. The V segment lost 0 bases and the J segment 3 bases; nucleotides outside the gene matches: 13. Per germline, CDR1 LGHNA and CDR2 YSLEER. The PCR made use of 60 Vbeta and 13 Jbeta primers. The repertoire was sequenced with immunoSEQ multiplex PCR; TCRdb's copy has only in-frame clones and lacks some. In total, the table holds some 200,000 clones. A remark on this clone: The antigen remains undetermined.

Sequencing used PBMCs. The chain employs TRBV4-3 and TRBJ2-3, with 9 bases matching TRBD2. This receptor was taken from a boy between 5 and 17 years old in good health and CMV-seronegative. CDR3 DNA sequence: TGCGCCAGCAGCCAAGATAGACTAGCGGAAGACTTCACGACAGATACGCAGTATTTT. Protein product: CASSQDRLAEDFTTDTQYF.